Listed here are 2 T cell receptor beta chains from one sample, sequenced in a study of T cell responses to AZD1222 COVID-19 vaccine. Assay used: immunoSEQ multiplex PCR; TCRdb lists only in-frame clones, some missing. The sample has 180,000 or so clones; 80% to 95% are singletons. This sample comprised peripheral blood, obtained 28 days after the second AZD1222 dose. The receptors here all came from an adult who received the AZD1222 COVID-19 vaccine.

The rearrangement links TRBV6-5 to TRBJ1-1, with 8 nucleotides matching TRBD1. The CDR3 totals 14 residues. CDR1 and CDR2 from the germline V gene are MNHEY and SVGAGI. Unmatched junction bases numbered 8, after V lost 6 bases and J lost 5 bases. CDR3 loop: CASSLQGARTEAFF. CDR3 nucleotide sequence: TGTGCCAGCAGCCTCCAGGGGGCGCGGACTGAAGCTTTCTTT.

The gene calls are TRBV2 and TRBJ1-1; a possible D gene is TRBD1 (5 bases). The CDR3 extends over 14 amino acids. Germline V lookup: CDR1 SNHLY, CDR2 FYNNEI. V shed 6 bases and J shed 1 base, with 12 bases lying between them. The CDR3 protein is CASSSTGGNTEAFF. CDR3 bases: TGTGCCAGCAGCAGTACCGGGGGGAACACTGAAGCTTTCTTT. Full variable domain (rest looked up from reference TRBV2 and TRBJ1-1): EPEVTQTPSHQVTQMGQEVILRCVPISNHLYFYWYRQILGQKVEFLVSFYNNEISEKSEIFDDQFSVERPDGSNFTLKIRSTKLEDSAMYFCASSSTGGNTEAFFGQGTRLTVV.